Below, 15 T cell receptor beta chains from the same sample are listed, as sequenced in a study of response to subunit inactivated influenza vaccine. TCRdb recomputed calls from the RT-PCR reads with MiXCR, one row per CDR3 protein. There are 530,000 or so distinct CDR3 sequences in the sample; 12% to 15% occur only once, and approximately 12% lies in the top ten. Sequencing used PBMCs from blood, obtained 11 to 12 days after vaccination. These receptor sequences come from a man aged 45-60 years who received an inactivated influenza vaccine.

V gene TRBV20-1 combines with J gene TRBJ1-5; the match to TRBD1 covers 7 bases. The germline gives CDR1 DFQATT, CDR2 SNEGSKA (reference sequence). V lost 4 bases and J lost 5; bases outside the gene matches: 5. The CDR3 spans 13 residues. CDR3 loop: CSATDRDDQPQHF. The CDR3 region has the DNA TGCAGTGCTACCGACAGGGATGATCAGCCCCAGCATTTT.

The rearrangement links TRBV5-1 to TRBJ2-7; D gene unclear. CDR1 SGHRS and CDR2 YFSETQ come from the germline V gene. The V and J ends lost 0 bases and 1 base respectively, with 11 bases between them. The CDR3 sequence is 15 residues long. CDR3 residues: CASSLGYRESYEQYF. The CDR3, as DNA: TGCGCCAGCAGCTTGGGGTACAGAGAATCCTACGAGCAGTACTTC.

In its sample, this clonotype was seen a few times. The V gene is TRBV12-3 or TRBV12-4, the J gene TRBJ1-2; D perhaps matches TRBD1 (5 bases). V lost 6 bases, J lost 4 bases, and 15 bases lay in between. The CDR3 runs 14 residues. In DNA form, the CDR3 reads TGTGCCAGCAGCCTCGCCCCGAGGGGCTATGGCTACACCTTC. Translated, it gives CASSLAPRGYGYTF.

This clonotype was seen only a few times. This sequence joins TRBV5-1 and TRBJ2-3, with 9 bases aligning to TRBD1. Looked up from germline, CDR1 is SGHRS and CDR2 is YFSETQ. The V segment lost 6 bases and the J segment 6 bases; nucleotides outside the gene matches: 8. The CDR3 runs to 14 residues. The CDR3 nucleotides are TGCGCCAGCACCGAGACAGGGGGAGGGGATACGCAGTATTTT. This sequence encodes CASTETGGGDTQYF.

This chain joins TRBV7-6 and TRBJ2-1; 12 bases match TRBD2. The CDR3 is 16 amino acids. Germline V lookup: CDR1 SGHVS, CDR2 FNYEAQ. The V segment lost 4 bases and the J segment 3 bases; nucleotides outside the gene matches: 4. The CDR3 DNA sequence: TGTGCCAGCAGCTACCGGACTAGCGGGGACTACAATGAGCAGTTCTTC. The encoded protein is CASSYRTSGDYNEQFF. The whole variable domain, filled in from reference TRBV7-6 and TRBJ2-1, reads GAGVSQSPRYKVTKRGQDVALRCDPISGHVSLYWYRQALGQGPEFLTYFNYEAQQDKSGLPNDRFSAERPEGSISTLTIQRTEQRDSAMYRCASSYRTSGDYNEQFFGPGTRLTVL.

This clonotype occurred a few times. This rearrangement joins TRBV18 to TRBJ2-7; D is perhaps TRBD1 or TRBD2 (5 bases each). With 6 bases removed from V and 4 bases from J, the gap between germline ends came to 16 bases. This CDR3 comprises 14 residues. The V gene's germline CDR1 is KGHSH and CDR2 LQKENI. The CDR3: CASSRLGERYEQYF. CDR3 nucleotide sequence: TGTGCCAGCTCCCGCTTAGGGGAGAGATACGAGCAGTACTTC.

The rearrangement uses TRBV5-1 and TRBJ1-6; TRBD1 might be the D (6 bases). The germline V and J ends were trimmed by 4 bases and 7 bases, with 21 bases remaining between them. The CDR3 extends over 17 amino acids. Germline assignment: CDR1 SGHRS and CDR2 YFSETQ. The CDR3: CASSDRWTATSNSPLHF. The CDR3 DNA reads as TGCGCCAGCAGCGATCGATGGACAGCGACATCCAATTCACCCCTCCACTTT.

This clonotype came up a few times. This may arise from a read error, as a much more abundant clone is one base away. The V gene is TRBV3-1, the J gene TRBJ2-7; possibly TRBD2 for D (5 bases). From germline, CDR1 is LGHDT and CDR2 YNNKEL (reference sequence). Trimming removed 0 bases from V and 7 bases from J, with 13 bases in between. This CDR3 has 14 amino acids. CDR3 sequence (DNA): TGTGCCAGCAGCCAAGATTCGGACTGGGCGGAGCAGTACTTC. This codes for CASSQDSDWAEQYF.

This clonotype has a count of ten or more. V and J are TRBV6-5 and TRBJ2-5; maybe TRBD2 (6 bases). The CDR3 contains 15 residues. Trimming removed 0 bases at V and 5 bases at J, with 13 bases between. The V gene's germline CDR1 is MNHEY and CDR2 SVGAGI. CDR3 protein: CASSYSEGTWETQYF. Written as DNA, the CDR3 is TGTGCCAGCAGTTACTCGGAGGGCACATGGGAGACCCAGTACTTC.

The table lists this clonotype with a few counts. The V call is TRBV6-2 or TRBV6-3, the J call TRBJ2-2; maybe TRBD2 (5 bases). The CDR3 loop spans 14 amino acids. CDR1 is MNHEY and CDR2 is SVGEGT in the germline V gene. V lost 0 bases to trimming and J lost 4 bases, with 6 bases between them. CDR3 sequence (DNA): TGTGCCAGCAGTTACTCAACTAGCACCGGGGAGCTGTTTTTT. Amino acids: CASSYSTSTGELFF.

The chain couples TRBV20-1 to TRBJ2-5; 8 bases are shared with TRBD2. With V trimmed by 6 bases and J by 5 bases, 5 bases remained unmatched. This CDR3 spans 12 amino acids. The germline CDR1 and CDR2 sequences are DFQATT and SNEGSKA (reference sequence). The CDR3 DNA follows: TGCAGTGCGCCCAGCGGGAGTGAGACCCAGTACTTC. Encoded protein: CSAPSGSETQYF.

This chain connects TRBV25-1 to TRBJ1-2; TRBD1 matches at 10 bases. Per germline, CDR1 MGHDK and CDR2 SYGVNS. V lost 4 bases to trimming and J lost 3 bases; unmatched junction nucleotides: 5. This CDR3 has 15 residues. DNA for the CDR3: TGTGCCAGCAGTGTCACCGGGACAGGGGACTATGGCTACACCTTC. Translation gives CASSVTGTGDYGYTF.

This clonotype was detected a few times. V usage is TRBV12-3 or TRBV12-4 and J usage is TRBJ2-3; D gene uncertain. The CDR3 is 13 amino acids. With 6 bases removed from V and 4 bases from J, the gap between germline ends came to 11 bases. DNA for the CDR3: TGTGCCAGCAGCCCCGCGGAGCCAGATACGCAGTATTTT. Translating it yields CASSPAEPDTQYF.

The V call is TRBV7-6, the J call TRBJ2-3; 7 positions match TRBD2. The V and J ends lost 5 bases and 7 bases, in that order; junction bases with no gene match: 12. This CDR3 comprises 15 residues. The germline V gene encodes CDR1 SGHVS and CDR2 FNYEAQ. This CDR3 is CASSLGGTPFNTQYF. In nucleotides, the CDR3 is TGTGCCAGCAGCCTGGGGGGGACCCCATTTAATACGCAGTATTTT. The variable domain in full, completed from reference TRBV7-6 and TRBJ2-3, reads GAGVSQSPRYKVTKRGQDVALRCDPISGHVSLYWYRQALGQGPEFLTYFNYEAQQDKSGLPNDRFSAERPEGSISTLTIQRTEQRDSAMYRCASSLGGTPFNTQYFGPGTRLTVL.

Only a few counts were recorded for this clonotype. The CDR3 nucleotides are TGTGCCAGCAGCAAGAGGGCTAGTCTACAAGAGACCCAGTACTTC. This codes for CASSKRASLQETQYF. The gene calls are TRBV21-1 and TRBJ2-5. TRBV21-1 is marked as a pseudogene. This CDR3 has 15 residues.